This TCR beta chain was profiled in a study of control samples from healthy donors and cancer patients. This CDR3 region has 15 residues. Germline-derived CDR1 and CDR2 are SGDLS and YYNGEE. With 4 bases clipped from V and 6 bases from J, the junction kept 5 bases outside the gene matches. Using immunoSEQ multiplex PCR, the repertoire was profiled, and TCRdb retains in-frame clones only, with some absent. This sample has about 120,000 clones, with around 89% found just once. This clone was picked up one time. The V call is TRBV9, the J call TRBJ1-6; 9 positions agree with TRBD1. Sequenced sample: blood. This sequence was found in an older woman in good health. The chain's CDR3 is CASSTGTGFNSPLHF. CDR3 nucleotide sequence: TGTGCCAGCAGCACTGGGACAGGGTTTAATTCACCCCTCCACTTT.